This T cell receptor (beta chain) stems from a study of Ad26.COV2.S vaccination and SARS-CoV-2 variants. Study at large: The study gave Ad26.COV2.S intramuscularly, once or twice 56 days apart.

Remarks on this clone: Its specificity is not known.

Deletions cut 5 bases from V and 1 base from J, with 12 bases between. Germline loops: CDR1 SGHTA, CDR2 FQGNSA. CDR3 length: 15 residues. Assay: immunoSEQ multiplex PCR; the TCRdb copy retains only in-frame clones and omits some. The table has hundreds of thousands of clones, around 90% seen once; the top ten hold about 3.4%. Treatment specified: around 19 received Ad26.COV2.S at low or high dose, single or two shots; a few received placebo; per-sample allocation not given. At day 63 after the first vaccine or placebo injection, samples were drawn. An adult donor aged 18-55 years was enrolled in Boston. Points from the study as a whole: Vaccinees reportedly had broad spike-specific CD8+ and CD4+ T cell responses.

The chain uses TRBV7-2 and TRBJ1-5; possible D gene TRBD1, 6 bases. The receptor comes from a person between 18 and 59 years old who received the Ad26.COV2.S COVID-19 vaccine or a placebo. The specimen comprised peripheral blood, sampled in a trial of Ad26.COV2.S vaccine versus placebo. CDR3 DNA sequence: TGTGCCAGCAGCCCTCGAACAGGGAGCAATCAGCCCCAGCATTTT. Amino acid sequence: CASSPRTGSNQPQHF.